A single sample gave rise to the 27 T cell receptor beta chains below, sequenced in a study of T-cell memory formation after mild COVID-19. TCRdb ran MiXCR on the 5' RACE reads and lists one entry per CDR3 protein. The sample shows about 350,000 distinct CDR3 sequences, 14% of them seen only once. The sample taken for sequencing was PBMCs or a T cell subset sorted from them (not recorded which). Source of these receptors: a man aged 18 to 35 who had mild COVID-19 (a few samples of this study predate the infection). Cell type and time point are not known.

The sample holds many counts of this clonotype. The CDR3 nucleotides read TGCGCCAGCAGCTTGAACGGAGAAAACATTCAGTACTTC. Protein: CASSLNGENIQYF. V usage is TRBV5-1 and J usage is TRBJ2-4; D is undetermined. V lost 1 base, J lost 5 bases, and 7 bases lay in between. Germline V lookup: CDR1 SGHRS, CDR2 YFSETQ. CDR3 length equals 13 residues. The full variable domain, completed using reference TRBV5-1 and TRBJ2-4, is KAGVTQTPRYLIKTRGQQVTLSCSPISGHRSVSWYQQTPGQGLQFLFEYFSETQRNKGNFPGRFSGRQFSNSRSEMNVSTLELGDSALYLCASSLNGENIQYFGAGTRLSVL.

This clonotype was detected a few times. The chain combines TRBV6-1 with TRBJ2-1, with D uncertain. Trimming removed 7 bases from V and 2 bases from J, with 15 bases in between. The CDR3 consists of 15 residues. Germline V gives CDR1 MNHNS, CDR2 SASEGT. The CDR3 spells CASNRTPQAYNEQFF. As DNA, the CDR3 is TGTGCCAGCAATCGGACCCCCCAAGCCTACAATGAGCAGTTCTTC.

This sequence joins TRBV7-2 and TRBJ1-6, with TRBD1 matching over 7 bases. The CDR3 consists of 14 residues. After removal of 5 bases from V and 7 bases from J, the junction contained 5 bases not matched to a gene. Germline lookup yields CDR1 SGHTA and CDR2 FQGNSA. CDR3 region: CASSPTGPNSPLHF. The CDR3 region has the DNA TGTGCCAGCAGCCCGACAGGGCCCAATTCACCCCTCCACTTT.

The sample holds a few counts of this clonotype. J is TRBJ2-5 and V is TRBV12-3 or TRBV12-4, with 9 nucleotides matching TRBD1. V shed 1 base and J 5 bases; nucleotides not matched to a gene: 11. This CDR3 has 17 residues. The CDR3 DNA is TGTGCCAGCAGTTTAGAGTGGGGGGGACAGGGAGATGAGACCCAGTACTTC. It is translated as CASSLEWGGQGDETQYF.

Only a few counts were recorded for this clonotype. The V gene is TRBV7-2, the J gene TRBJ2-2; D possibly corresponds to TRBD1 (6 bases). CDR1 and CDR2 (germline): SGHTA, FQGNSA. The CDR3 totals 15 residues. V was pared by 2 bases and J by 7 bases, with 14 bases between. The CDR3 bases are TGTGCCAGCAGCTTAACGAGGGGGTGGGGCGGGGAGCTGTTTTTT. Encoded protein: CASSLTRGWGGELFF.

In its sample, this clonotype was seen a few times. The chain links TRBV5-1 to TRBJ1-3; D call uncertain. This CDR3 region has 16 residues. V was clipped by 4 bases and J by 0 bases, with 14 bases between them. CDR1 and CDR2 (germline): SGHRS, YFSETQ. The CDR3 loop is CASSPDRGFSGNTIYF. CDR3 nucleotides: TGCGCCAGCAGCCCAGACCGGGGATTCTCTGGAAACACCATATATTTT. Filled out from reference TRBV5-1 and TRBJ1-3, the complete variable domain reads KAGVTQTPRYLIKTRGQQVTLSCSPISGHRSVSWYQQTPGQGLQFLFEYFSETQRNKGNFPGRFSGRQFSNSRSEMNVSTLELGDSALYLCASSPDRGFSGNTIYFGEGSWLTVV.

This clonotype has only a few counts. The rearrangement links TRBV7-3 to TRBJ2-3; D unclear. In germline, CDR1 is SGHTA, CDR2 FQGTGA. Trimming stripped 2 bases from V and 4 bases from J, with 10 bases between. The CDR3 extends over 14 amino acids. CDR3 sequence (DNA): TGTGCCAGCAGCTTACGCCGGTTAGCAGATACGCAGTATTTT. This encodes CASSLRRLADTQYF.

The CDR3 reads CASSFEAAGTGELFF. The CDR3 DNA sequence: TGTGCCAGCAGCTTCGAGGCGGCGGGGACCGGGGAGCTGTTTTTT. The chain has TRBV7-6 and TRBJ2-2; D is possibly TRBD2 (6 bases). The ends were cut back, 3 bases at V and 5 bases at J, with 13 bases in the middle. Germline V gene lookup returns CDR1 SGHVS and CDR2 FNYEAQ. This CDR3 is 15 amino acids long.

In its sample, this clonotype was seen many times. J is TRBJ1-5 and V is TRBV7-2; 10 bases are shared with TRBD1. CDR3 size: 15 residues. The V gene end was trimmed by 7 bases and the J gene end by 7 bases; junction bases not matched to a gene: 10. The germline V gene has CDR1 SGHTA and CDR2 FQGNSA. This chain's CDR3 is CASTLRTGGRQPQHF. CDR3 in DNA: TGTGCCAGCACCCTCAGGACAGGGGGAAGGCAGCCCCAGCATTTT. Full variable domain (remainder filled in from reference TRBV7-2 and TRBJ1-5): GAGVSQSPSNKVTEKGKDVELRCDPISGHTALYWYRQSLGQGLEFLIYFQGNSAPDKSGLPSDRFSAERTGGSVSTLTIQRTQQEDSAVYLCASTLRTGGRQPQHFGDGTRLSIL.

The CDR3 loop is CASSLGLAAITDTQYF. As DNA, the CDR3 is TGTGCCAGCAGCTTAGGTCTAGCGGCAATCACAGATACGCAGTATTTT. The chain links TRBV7-2 to TRBJ2-3, with 7 bases matching TRBD2. Germline-derived CDR1 and CDR2 are SGHTA and FQGNSA. The V segment lost 1 base and the J segment 2 bases; nucleotides outside the gene matches: 6. The CDR3 is made up of 16 amino acids.

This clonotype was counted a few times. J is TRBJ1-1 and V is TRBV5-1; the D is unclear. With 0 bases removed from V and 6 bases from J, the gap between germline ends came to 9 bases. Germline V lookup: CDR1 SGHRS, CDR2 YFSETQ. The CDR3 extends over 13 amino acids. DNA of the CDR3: TGCGCCAGCAGCTTGGTAGGGTTCGCTGAAGCTTTCTTT. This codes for CASSLVGFAEAFF.

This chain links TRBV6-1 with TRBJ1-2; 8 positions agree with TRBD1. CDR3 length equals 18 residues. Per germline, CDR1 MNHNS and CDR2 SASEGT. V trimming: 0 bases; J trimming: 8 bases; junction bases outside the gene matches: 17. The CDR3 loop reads CASSEAPGAGGPPGGYTF. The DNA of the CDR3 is TGTGCCAGCAGTGAAGCGCCCGGGGCAGGGGGCCCCCCCGGCGGCTACACCTTC.

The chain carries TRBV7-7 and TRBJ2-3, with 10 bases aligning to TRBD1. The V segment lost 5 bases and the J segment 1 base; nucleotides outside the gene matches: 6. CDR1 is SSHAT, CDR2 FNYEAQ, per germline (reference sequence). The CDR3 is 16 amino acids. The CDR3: CASSLDRGFGTDTQYF. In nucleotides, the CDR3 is TGTGCCAGCAGCCTGGACAGGGGGTTCGGCACAGATACGCAGTATTTT.

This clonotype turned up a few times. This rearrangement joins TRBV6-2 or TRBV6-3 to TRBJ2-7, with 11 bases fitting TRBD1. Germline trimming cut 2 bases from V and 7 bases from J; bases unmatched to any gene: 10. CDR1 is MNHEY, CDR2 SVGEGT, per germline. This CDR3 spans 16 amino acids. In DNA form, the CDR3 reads TGTGCCAGCAGTTACAGTAGGACAGGGGGCGCGGTGGAGCAGTACTTC. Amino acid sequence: CASSYSRTGGAVEQYF.

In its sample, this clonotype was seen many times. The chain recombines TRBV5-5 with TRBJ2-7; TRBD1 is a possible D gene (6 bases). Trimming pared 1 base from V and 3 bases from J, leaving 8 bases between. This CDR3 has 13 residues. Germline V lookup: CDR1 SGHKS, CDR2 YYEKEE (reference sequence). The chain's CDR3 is CASSLTGYYEQYF. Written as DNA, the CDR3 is TGTGCCAGCAGCTTGACAGGGTACTACGAGCAGTACTTC.

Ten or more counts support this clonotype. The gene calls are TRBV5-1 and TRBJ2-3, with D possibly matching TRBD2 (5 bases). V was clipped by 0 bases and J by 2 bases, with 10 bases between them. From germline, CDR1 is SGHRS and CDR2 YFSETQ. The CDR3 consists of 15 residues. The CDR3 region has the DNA TGCGCCAGCAGCTTGGCGGGAACCGCCACAGATACGCAGTATTTT. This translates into CASSLAGTATDTQYF.

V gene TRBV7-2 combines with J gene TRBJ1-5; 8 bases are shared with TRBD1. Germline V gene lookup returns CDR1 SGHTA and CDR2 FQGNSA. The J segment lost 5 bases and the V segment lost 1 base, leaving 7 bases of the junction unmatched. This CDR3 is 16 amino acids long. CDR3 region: CASSLGAGGQYQPQHF. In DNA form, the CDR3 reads TGTGCCAGCAGCTTAGGGGCAGGGGGCCAGTATCAGCCCCAGCATTTT.

CDR3 protein: CASSPDNSYNEQFF. The CDR3 coding sequence is TGTGCCAGCAGCCCCGACAATTCCTACAATGAGCAGTTCTTC. This chain uses TRBV7-3 with TRBJ2-1; the D is unclear. There are 14 residues in the CDR3. The V gene's germline CDR1 is SGHTA and CDR2 FQGTGA. The V end was cut by 5 bases, the J end by 1 base, with 9 bases between.

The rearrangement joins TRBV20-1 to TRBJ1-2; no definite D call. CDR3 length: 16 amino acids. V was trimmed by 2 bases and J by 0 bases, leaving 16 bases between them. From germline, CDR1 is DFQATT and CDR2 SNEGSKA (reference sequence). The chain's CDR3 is CSARFNPQASNYGYTF. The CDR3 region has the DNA TGCAGTGCTAGATTTAACCCCCAGGCTTCTAACTATGGCTACACCTTC.

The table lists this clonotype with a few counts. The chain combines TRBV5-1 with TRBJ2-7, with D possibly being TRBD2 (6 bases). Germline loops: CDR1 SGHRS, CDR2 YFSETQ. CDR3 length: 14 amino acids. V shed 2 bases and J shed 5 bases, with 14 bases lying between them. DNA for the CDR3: TGCGCCAGCAGCTTTAAGACTAGTAGACACGAGCAGTACTTC. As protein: CASSFKTSRHEQYF.

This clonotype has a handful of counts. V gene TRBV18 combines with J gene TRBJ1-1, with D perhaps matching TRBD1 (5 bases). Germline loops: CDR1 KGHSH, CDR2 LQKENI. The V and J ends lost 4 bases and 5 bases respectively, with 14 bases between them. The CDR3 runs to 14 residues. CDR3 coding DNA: TGTGCCAGCTCACTTGCGGGGACTGGGACTGAAGCTTTCTTT. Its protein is CASSLAGTGTEAFF.

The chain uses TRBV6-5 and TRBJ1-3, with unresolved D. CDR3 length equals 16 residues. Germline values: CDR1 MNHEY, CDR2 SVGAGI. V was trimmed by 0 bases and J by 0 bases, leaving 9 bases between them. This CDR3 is CASSYSASPSGNTIYF. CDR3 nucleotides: TGTGCCAGCAGTTACTCGGCCAGTCCCTCTGGAAACACCATATATTTT.

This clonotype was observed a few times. The DNA of the CDR3 is TGTGCCAGCTCACCACCGTCCAGGGTAAAGGAGACCCAGTACTTC. Translating it yields CASSPPSRVKETQYF. The rearrangement uses TRBV18 and TRBJ2-5; possibly TRBD1 for D (5 bases). Germline loops: CDR1 KGHSH, CDR2 LQKENI. CDR3 size: 15 residues. Between the trimmed V and J ends, which lost 0 bases and 5 bases, there was a span of 13 bases.

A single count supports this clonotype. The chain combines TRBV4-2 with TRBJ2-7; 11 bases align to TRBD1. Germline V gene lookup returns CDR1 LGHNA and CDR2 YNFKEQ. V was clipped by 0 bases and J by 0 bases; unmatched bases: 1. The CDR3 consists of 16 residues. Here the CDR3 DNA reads TGTGCCAGCAGCCAAGAGGGGACAGGGGGCTCCTACGAGCAGTACTTC. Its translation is CASSQEGTGGSYEQYF.

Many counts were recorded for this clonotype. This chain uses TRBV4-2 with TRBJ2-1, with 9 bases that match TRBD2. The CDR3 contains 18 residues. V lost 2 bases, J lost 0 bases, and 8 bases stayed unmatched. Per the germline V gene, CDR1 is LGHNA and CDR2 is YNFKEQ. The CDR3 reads CASSQRAGGLFSYNEQFF. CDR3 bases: TGTGCCAGCAGCCAACGGGCGGGGGGGCTGTTCTCCTACAATGAGCAGTTCTTC.

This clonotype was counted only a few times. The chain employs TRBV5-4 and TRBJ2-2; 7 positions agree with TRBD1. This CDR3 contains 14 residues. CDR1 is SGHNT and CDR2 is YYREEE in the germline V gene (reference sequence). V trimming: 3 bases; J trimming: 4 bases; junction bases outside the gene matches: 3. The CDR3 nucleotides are TGTGCCAGCAGCTCGGGACAGATCACCGGGGAGCTGTTTTTT. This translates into CASSSGQITGELFF.

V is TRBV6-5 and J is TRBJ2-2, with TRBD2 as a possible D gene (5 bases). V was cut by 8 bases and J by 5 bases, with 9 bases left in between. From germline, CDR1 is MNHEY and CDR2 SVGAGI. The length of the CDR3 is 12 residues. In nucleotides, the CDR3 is TGTGCCAGCGGGAGTAGGACCGGGGAGCTGTTTTTT. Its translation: CASGSRTGELFF.